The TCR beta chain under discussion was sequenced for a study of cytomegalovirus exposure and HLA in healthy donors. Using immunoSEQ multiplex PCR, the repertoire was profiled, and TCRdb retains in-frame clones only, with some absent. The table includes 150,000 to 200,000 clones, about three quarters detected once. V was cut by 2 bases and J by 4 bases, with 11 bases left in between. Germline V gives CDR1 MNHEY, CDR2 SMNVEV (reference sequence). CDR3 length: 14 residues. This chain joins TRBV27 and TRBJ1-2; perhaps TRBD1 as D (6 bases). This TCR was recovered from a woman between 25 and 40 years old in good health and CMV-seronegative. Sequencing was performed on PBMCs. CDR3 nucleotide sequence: TGTGCCAGCAGTTTAAACAGGGATACCTATGGCTACACCTTC. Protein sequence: CASSLNRDTYGYTF.